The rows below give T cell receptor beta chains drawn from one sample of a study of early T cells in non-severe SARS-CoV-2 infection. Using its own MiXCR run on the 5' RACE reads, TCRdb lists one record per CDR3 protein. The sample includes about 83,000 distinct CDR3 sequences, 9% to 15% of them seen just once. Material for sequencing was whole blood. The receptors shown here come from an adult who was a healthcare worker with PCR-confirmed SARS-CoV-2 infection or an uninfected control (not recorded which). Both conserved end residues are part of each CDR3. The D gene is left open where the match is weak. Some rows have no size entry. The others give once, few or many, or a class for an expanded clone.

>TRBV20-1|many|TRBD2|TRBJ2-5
TGCAGTGCAATGACTAGCGGGAGGGAGACCCAGTACTTC
CSAMTSGRETQYF
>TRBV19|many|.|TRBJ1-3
TGTGCCAGTACCTCTCGGGCGGAGATCTCTGGAAACACCATATATTTT
CASTSRAEISGNTIYF
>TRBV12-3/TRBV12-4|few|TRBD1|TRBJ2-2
TGTGCCAGCAGGGTACGGGACAGGGGGGACGCCGGGGAGCTGTTTTTT
CASRVRDRGDAGELFF
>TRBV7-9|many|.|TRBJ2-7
TGTGCCAGCAGCGGACCATTTGGCTACGAGCAGTACTTC
CASSGPFGYEQYF
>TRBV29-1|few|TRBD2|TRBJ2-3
TGCAGCGGTTACACTAGCGGGCGCACAGATACGCAGTATTTT
CSGYTSGRTDTQYF
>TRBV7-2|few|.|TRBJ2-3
TGTGCCAGCAGCTTGGCTGGCTATGGAGATACGCAGTATTTT
CASSLAGYGDTQYF
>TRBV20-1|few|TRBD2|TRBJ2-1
TGCAGTGCTAGTGGTCTAGCGGGAGGAAAAAATGAGCAGTTCTTC
CSASGLAGGKNEQFF
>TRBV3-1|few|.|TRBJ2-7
TGTGCCAGCAGCCAAGAGGGCCCCTACGAGCAGTACTTC
CASSQEGPYEQYF
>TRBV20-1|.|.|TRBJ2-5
TGCAGTGCTACACGTCAAGAGACCCAGTACTTC
CSATRQETQYF
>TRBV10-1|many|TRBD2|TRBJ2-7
TGCGCCAGCAGCGCAGTGGGGTCTAGCGGGAGGGCCTTGTACGAGCAGTACTTC
CASSAVGSSGRALYEQYF